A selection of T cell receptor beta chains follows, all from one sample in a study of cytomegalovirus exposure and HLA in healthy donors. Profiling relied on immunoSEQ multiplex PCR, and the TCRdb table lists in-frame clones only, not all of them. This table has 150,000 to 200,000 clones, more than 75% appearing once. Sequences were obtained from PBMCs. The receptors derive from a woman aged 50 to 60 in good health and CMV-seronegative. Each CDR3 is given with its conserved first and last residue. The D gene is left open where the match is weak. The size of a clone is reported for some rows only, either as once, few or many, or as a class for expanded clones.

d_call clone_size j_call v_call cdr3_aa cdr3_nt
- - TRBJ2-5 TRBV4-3 CASSQDHRAGETQYF TGCGCCAGCAGCCAAGATCACAGGGCCGGAGAGACCCAGTACTTC
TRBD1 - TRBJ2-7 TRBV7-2 CASSPFRDRGNEQYF TGTGCCAGCAGCCCGTTCCGGGACAGGGGCAACGAGCAGTACTTC
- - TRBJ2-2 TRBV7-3 CASSLLGRGTGELFF TGTGCCAGCAGCTTACTCGGAAGGGGCACCGGGGAGCTGTTTTTT
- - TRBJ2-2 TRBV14 CASSQGLTGELFF TGTGCCAGCAGCCAGGGGCTGACCGGGGAGCTGTTTTTT
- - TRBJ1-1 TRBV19 CASSPGANTEAFF TGTGCCAGTAGCCCAGGGGCGAACACTGAAGCTTTCTTT
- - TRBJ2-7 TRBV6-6 CASSYGRGRYEQYF TGTGCCAGCAGTTACGGGCGGGGTCGGTACGAGCAGTACTTC
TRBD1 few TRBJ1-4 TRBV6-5 CASSYGTGGEKLFF TGTGCCAGCAGTTACGGGACAGGCGGTGAAAAACTGTTTTTT
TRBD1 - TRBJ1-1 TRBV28 CASSLGTGGNTEAFF TGTGCCAGCAGTCTCGGGACAGGAGGGAACACTGAAGCTTTCTTT
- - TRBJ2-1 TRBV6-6 CASSYSQRNEQFF TGTGCCAGCAGTTACTCTCAGCGGAATGAGCAGTTCTTC
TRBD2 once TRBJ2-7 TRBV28 CASSFGLARHEQYF TGTGCCAGCAGTTTCGGACTAGCGAGGCACGAGCAGTACTTC
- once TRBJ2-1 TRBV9 CASSAPDLGNAYNEQFF TGTGCCAGCAGCGCCCCCGACCTGGGCAACGCATACAATGAGCAGTTCTTC
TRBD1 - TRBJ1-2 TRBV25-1 CASSRKGGQSIYGYTF TGTGCCAGCAGCCGGAAGGGGGGACAGTCGATCTATGGCTACACCTTC
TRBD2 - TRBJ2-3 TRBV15 CATSRVAGAADTQYF TGTGCCACCAGCAGAGTCGCGGGAGCAGCAGATACGCAGTATTTT
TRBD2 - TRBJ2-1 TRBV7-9 CASSLIAGSYNEQFF TGTGCCAGCAGCCTAATAGCGGGGTCCTACAATGAGCAGTTCTTC
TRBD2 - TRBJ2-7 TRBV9 CASSPGLASRSEQYF TGTGCCAGCAGTCCCGGACTAGCCTCGAGGTCCGAGCAGTACTTC
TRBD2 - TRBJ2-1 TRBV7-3 CASSLEVAGGPYNEQFF TGTGCCAGCAGCTTAGAAGTAGCGGGAGGACCCTACAATGAGCAGTTCTTC
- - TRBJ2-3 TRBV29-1 CSVAFGGLSTDTQYF TGCAGCGTTGCCTTCGGGGGTTTAAGCACAGATACGCAGTATTTT
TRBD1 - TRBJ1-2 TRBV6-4 CASQPGTGTGGYTF TGTGCCAGCCAACCCGGGACAGGGACGGGTGGCTACACCTTC
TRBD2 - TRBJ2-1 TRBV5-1 CASKGSGDSNEQFF TGCGCCAGCAAGGGGAGCGGGGATTCCAATGAGCAGTTCTTC
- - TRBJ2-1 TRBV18 CASSPLPSYNEQFF TGTGCCAGCTCACCCCTCCCTTCCTACAATGAGCAGTTCTTC
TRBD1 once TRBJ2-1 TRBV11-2 CASSLGQGRHNEQFF TGTGCCAGCAGCTTAGGACAGGGGCGACACAATGAGCAGTTCTTC
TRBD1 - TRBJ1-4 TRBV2 CARGGDRNEKLFF TGTGCCCGAGGGGGGGACAGGAATGAAAAACTGTTTTTT
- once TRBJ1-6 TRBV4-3 CASSQVGDNSPLHF TGCGCCAGCAGCCAAGTTGGAGATAATTCACCCCTCCACTTT
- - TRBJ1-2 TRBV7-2 CASSLVSGYTF TGTGCCAGCAGCTTAGTTAGTGGCTACACCTTC
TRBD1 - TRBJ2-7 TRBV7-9 CASSGQGAYEQYF TGTGCCAGCAGCGGACAGGGGGCCTACGAGCAGTACTTC
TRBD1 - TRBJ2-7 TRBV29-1 CSAAQGAVSYEQYF TGCAGCGCCGCACAGGGGGCCGTCTCCTACGAGCAGTACTTC
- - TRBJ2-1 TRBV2 CASSDISLNEQFF TGTGCCAGCAGTGACATTAGCCTCAATGAGCAGTTCTTC
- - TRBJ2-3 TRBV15 CATSRAAAERVTQYF TGTGCCACCAGCAGAGCGGCCGCCGAGAGGGTTACGCAGTATTTT
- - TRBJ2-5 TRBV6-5 CASALHGQETQYF TGTGCCAGCGCCTTGCACGGTCAAGAGACCCAGTACTTC
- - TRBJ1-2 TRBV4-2 CASSQDGQSYGYTF TGTGCCAGCAGCCAAGACGGACAGTCCTATGGCTACACCTTC
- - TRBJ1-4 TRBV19 CASSSEVQKLFF TGTGCCAGTAGTTCCGAGGTTCAAAAACTGTTTTTT
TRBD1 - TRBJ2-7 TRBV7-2 CASSSTGPYEQYF TGTGCCAGCAGCTCGACAGGGCCCTACGAGCAGTACTTC
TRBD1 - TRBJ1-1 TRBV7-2 CASSSRTGRNTEAFF TGTGCCAGCAGCTCCAGGACAGGCAGGAACACTGAAGCTTTCTTT
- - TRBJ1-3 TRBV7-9 CASSLAGTGGNTIYF TGTGCCAGCAGCTTAGCTGGCACCGGAGGGAACACCATATATTTT
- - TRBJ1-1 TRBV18 CASSPTTGRNTEAFF TGTGCCAGCTCGCCAACTACAGGGAGGAACACTGAAGCTTTCTTT
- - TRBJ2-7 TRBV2 CASSEAVEGGSYEQYF TGTGCCAGCAGTGAAGCGGTAGAGGGAGGATCCTACGAGCAGTACTTC
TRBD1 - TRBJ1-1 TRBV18 CASSRTTGGNSEAFF TGTGCCAGCTCACGAACGACAGGGGGGAACTCTGAAGCTTTCTTT
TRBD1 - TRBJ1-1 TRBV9 CASSLRQGDTEAFF TGTGCCAGCAGCCTTCGACAGGGGGACACTGAAGCTTTCTTT
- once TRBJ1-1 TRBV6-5 CASSYFGRVNTEAFF TGTGCCAGCAGTTACTTTGGCAGGGTGAACACTGAAGCTTTCTTT
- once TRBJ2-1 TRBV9 CASSVAGAGTASYNEQFF TGTGCCAGCAGCGTAGCAGGGGCAGGGACGGCTTCCTACAATGAGCAGTTCTTC
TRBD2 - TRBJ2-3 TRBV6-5 CASSPEAGGPYTQYF TGTGCCAGCAGTCCCGAGGCGGGAGGTCCGTATACGCAGTATTTT
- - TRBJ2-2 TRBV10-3 CAIYRGSNTGELFF TGTGCCATCTATCGCGGTTCGAACACCGGGGAGCTGTTTTTT
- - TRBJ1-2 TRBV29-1 CSVEVVPLLHGYTF TGCAGCGTTGAAGTCGTACCCCTTCTACATGGCTACACCTTC
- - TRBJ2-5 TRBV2 CASLLRVSPGETQYF TGTGCCAGCCTACTTCGGGTTTCCCCTGGAGAGACCCAGTACTTC
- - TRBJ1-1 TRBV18 CASSPGGNRGTEAFF TGTGCCAGCTCACCAGGAGGGAACCGGGGCACTGAAGCTTTCTTT
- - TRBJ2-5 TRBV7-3 CASSILGRETQYF TGTGCCAGCAGCATCCTCGGGAGAGAGACCCAGTACTTC
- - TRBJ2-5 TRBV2 CASRPFGGEQYF TGTGCCAGCAGGCCCTTCGGGGGTGAGCAGTACTTC
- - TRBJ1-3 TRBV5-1 CASSFIGGTGNTIYF TGCGCCAGCAGCTTCATCGGGGGTACTGGAAACACCATATATTTT
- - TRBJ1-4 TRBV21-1 CASSKLKSRDRGCGTNEKLFF TGTGCCAGCAGCAAACTCAAGAGTCGGGACAGGGGCTGCGGGACTAATGAAAAACTGTTTTTT
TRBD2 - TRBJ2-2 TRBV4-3 CASSREGTGTGELFF TGCGCCAGCAGCCGGGAGGGAACGGGCACCGGGGAGCTGTTTTTT
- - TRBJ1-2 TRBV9 CASSVSGPYGYTF TGTGCCAGCAGCGTATCAGGCCCCTATGGCTACACCTTC
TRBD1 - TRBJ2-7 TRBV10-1 CASRERQQGAYCEQYF TGCGCCAGCAGAGAAAGACAACAGGGGGCATATTGCGAGCAGTACTTC
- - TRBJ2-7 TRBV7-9 CASSYPSAGATYEQYF TGTGCCAGCAGTTATCCCTCTGCGGGGGCAACCTACGAGCAGTACTTC
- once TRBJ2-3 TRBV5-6 CASSLGPGQDTQYF TGTGCCAGCAGCTTGGGACCAGGGCAAGATACGCAGTATTTT
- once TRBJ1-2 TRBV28 CASSSGNVIGYTF TGTGCCAGCAGTTCGGGGAATGTAATTGGCTACACCTTC
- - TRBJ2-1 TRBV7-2 CASSAMRMRQFF TGTGCCAGCAGCGCCATGAGGATGCGGCAGTTCTTC
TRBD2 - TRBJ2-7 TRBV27 CASRPRVASGSSYEQYF TGTGCCAGCAGGCCCCGGGTGGCTAGCGGGAGTTCATACGAGCAGTACTTC
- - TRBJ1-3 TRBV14 CASSQVRGAGNTIYF TGTGCCAGCAGCCAAGTCCGGGGGGCGGGAAACACCATATATTTT
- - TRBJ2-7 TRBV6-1 CASSDNHRDLRYEQYF TGTGCCAGCAGTGATAACCACCGGGATCTTCGCTACGAGCAGTACTTC